This T cell receptor (beta chain) was retrieved from a study of blood T cell repertoires in COVID-19. Whole-study context: Sample material is recorded as cDNA or gDNA derived from T cells, B-cell-depleted T cells, or PBMCs.

Produced via immunoSEQ multiplex PCR; TCRdb's table is partial and in-frame only. The sample consists of about 350,000 clones, approximately 86% of them appearing once. The sample consisted of peripheral blood. The TCR was taken from a man aged 30 to 39 with COVID-19, enrolled during active disease.

CDR3 sequence: CASSLESRGQPYNEQFF. CDR3 bases: TGTGCCAGCAGCTTAGAAAGCCGGGGACAGCCATACAATGAGCAGTTCTTC. The chain joins TRBV11-3 to TRBJ2-1; 7 nucleotides match TRBD1. J was trimmed by 4 bases and V by 0 bases; bases with no gene match: 9. Looked up from germline, CDR1 is SGHNT and CDR2 is YENEEA. The CDR3 is made up of 17 amino acids.